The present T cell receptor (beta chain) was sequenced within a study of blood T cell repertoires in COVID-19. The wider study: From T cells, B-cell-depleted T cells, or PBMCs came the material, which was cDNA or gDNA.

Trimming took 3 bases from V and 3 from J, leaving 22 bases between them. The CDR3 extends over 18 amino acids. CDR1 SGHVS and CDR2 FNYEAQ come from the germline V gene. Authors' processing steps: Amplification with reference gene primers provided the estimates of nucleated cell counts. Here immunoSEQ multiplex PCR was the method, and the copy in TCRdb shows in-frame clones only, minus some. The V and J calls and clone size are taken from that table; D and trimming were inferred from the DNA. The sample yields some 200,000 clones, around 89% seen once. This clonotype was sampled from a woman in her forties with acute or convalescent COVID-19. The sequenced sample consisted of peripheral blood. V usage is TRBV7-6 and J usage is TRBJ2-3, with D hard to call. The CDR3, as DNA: TGTGCCAGCAGCTTGAAGAGCGCCCAGCCCGCGAGAACAGATACGCAGTATTTT. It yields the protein CASSLKSAQPARTDTQYF.